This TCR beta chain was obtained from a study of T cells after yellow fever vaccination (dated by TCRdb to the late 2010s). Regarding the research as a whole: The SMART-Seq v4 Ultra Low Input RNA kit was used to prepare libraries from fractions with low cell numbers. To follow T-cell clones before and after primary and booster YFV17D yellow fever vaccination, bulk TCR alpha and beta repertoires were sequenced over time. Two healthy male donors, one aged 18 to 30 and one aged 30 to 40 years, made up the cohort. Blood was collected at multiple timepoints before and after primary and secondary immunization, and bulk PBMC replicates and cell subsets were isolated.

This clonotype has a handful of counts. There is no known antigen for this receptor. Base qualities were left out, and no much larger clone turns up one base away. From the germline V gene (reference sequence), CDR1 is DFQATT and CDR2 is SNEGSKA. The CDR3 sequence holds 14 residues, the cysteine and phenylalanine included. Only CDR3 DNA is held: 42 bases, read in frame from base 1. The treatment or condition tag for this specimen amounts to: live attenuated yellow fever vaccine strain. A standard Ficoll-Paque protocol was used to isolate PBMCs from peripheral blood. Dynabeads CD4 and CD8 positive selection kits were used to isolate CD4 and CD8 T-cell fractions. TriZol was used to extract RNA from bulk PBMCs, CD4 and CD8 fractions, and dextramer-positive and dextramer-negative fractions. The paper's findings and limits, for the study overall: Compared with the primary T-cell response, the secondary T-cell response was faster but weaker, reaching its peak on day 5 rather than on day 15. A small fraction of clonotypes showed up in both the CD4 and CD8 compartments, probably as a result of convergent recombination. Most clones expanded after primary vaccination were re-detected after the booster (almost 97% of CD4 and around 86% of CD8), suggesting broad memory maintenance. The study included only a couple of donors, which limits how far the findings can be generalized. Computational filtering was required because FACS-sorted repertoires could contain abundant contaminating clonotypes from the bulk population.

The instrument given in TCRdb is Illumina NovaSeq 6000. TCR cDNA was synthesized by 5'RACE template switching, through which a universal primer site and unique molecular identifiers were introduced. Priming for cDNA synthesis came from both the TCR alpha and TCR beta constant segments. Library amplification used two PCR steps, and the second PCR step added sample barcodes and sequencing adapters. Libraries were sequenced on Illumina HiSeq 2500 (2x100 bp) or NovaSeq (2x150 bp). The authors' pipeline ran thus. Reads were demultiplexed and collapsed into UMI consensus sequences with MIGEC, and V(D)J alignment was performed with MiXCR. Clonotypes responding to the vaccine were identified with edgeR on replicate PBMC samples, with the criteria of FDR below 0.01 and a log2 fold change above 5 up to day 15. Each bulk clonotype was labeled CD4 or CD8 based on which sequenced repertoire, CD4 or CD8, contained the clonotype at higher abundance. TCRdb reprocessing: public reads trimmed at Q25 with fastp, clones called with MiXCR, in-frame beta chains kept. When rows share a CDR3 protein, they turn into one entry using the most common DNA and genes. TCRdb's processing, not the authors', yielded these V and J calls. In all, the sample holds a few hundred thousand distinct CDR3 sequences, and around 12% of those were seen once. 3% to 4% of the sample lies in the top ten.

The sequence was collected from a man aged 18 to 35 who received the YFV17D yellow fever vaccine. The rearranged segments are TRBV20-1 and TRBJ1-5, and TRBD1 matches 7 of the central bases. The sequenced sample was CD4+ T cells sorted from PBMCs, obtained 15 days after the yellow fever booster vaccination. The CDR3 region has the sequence CSIPSTGGNQPQHF. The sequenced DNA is TGCAGCATCCCCTCTACAGGGGGCAATCAGCCCCAGCATTTT.